The 13 T cell receptor beta chains below were found in one sample sequenced in a study of blood T cells in healthy people across ages. Through a sample-barcoded 5' primer and a J-beta primer mix, a second PCR was run for roughly 6 to 11 cycles. TCRdb fed the 5' RACE reads into MiXCR, producing one record per CDR3 protein. Found here are 700,000 to 850,000 distinct CDR3 sequences, about 53% of them singletons; the top ten hold approximately 41%. Material for sequencing was blood. These receptor sequences come from an elderly man in good health.

The chain combines TRBV5-5 with TRBJ2-7, with a possible D match to TRBD2 (6 bases). Trimming pared 6 bases from V and 3 bases from J, leaving 13 bases between. The CDR3 contains 13 residues. Germline V CDR1 and CDR2: SGHKS, YYEKEE (reference sequence). CDR3 nucleotide sequence: TGTGCCAGCACCATCGGGGGATACTACGAGCAGTACTTC. Amino acid sequence: CASTIGGYYEQYF.

This chain connects TRBV9 to TRBJ2-7; the D is unclear. With the DNA end fitting TRBJ2-5 better, the J assignment may be wrong. The CDR3 spans 12 residues. Germline V gene data show CDR1 as SGDLS and CDR2 as YYNGEE. The CDR3 coding sequence is TGTGCCAGCAGCGTAGAGGTGGGGACCCAGTACTTC. Protein: CASSVEVGTQYF.

The chain recombines TRBV6-2 or TRBV6-3 with TRBJ2-7; 7 bases match TRBD2. This CDR3 region has 12 residues. Per germline, CDR1 MNHEY and CDR2 SVGEGT. V was pared by 2 bases and J by 5 bases, with 0 bases of the junction left unmatched. CDR3 sequence (DNA): TGTGCCAGCAGTTACCTAGCGGACGAGCAGTACTTC. Translated: CASSYLADEQYF.

The table lists this clonotype with a few counts. This rearrangement joins TRBV5-1 to TRBJ2-3; D tentatively reads TRBD1 or TRBD2 (5 bases each). The CDR3 extends over 15 amino acids. The V gene's germline CDR1 is SGHRS and CDR2 YFSETQ. Trimming shortened V by 4 bases and J by 2 bases, and 14 bases separated the two germline ends. The CDR3 spells CASSPGRDLTDTQYF. DNA of the CDR3: TGCGCCAGCAGCCCGGGCCGGGACCTCACAGATACGCAGTATTTT.

The gene calls are TRBV10-3 and TRBJ1-1; the match to TRBD1 covers 10 bases. The CDR3 is 16 amino acids. Germline CDR1 is ENHRY and CDR2 is SYGVKD. Unmatched junction bases numbered 11, after V lost 6 bases and J lost 4 bases. Here the CDR3 reads CAIRTGTGVESTEAFF. In DNA form, the CDR3 reads TGTGCCATCAGAACAGGGACAGGGGTAGAGAGCACTGAAGCTTTCTTT.

The chain is built from TRBV6-5 and TRBJ2-7; D is undetermined. The CDR3 spans 17 residues. Germline CDR1 is MNHEY and CDR2 is SVGAGI. Between the trimmed V and J ends, which lost 5 bases and 1 base, there was a span of 21 bases. CDR3 loop: CASSAQGLSSKSYEQYF. CDR3 bases: TGTGCCAGCAGTGCCCAAGGCCTTTCCTCAAAATCCTACGAGCAGTACTTC.

This clonotype was picked up many times. The rearrangement uses TRBV10-3 and TRBJ2-4, with D possibly TRBD1 on 5 matching bases. Germline V CDR1 and CDR2: ENHRY, SYGVKD. Trimming cost V 8 bases and J 0 bases, with 14 bases left between them. CDR3 length: 15 residues. The CDR3 DNA reads TGTGCCATCGGGGTAGGGGATGGAGCCAAAAACATTCAGTACTTC. Its translation: CAIGVGDGAKNIQYF.

This chain uses TRBV5-1 with TRBJ2-1; 7 bases line up with TRBD2. Germline V gene sequence: CDR1 SGHRS, CDR2 YFSETQ. With 4 bases clipped from V and 2 bases from J, the junction kept 6 bases outside the gene matches. This CDR3 is 15 amino acids long. The CDR3 sequence: CASSPRGDTYNEQFF. The CDR3 bases are TGCGCCAGCAGCCCTCGGGGGGATACCTACAATGAGCAGTTCTTC. Looking up the rest from reference TRBV5-1 and TRBJ2-1 gives the full variable domain: KAGVTQTPRYLIKTRGQQVTLSCSPISGHRSVSWYQQTPGQGLQFLFEYFSETQRNKGNFPGRFSGRQFSNSRSEMNVSTLELGDSALYLCASSPRGDTYNEQFFGPGTRLTVL.

This chain uses TRBV20-1 with TRBJ2-1, with 11 nucleotides matching TRBD2. J lost 6 bases, V lost 5 bases, and 3 bases had no gene match. The CDR3 sequence is 13 residues long. Germline lookup yields CDR1 DFQATT and CDR2 SNEGSKA (reference sequence). CDR3 in amino acids: CSAWTSGSNEQFF. The CDR3 region has the DNA TGCAGTGCTTGGACTAGCGGGTCCAATGAGCAGTTCTTC.

The genes are TRBV24-1 and TRBJ2-3; D gene unclear. Germline loops: CDR1 KGHDR, CDR2 SFDVKD. CDR3 length: 16 residues. The germline V and J ends were trimmed by 2 bases and 0 bases, with 11 bases remaining between them. In nucleotides, the CDR3 is TGTGCCACCAGTGATTCGGGCCCATCTAGCACAGATACGCAGTATTTT. Protein: CATSDSGPSSTDTQYF.

This clonotype was seen a few times. The chain recombines TRBV6-1 with TRBJ2-1, with TRBD2 identical over 9 bases. CDR3 length: 15 amino acids. V lost 1 base, J lost 4 bases, and 2 bases stayed unmatched. Per germline, CDR1 MNHNS and CDR2 SASEGT. The CDR3 is CASSEGLAAYNEQFF. DNA for the CDR3: TGTGCCAGCAGTGAAGGACTAGCGGCTTACAATGAGCAGTTCTTC.

This clonotype was observed a few times. The chain combines TRBV20-1 with TRBJ2-7; D is perhaps TRBD1 or TRBD2 (7 bases each). Germline values: CDR1 DFQATT, CDR2 SNEGSKA (reference sequence). The CDR3 consists of 13 residues. The ends were cut back, 5 bases at V and 2 bases at J, with 13 bases in the middle. CDR3 DNA sequence: TGCAGTGCTCACAGGGGAGGGACCTACGAGCAGTACTTC. Amino acid sequence: CSAHRGGTYEQYF.

The chain combines TRBV2 with TRBJ2-7, with D unclear. CDR1 and CDR2 from the germline V gene are SNHLY and FYNNEI. V lost 10 bases, J lost 3 bases, and 10 bases lay in between. The CDR3 totals 11 residues. The CDR3: CATRQGYEQYF. In nucleotides, the CDR3 is TGTGCCACCAGACAAGGCTACGAGCAGTACTTC.